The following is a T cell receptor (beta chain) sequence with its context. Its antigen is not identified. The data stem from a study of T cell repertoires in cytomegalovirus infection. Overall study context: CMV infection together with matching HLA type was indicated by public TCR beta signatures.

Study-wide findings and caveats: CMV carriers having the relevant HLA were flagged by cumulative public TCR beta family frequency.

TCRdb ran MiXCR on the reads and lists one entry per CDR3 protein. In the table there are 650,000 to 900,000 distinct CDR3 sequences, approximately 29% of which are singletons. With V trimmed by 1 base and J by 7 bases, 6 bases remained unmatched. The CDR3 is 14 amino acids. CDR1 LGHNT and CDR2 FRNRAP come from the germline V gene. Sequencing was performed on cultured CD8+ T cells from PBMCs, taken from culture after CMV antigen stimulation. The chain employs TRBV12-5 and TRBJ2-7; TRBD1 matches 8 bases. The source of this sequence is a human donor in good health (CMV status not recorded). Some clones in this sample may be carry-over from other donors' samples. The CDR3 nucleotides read TGTGCTAGTGGTTTGGGGCAGGGGGCGCATGAGCAGTACTTC. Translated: CASGLGQGAHEQYF.